These 27 T cell receptor beta chains were all obtained from the same sample, sequenced in a study of blood T cell repertoires in COVID-19. The data were produced by immunoSEQ multiplex PCR, yet TCRdb's version contains in-frame clones alone and is incomplete. The table includes 250,000 to 300,000 clones, 81% detected once. What was sequenced was peripheral blood. All receptors derive from a woman in her sixties with active or convalescent COVID-19.

The rearrangement joins TRBV5-1 to TRBJ1-5, with D perhaps TRBD1 (5 bases). The V end was cut by 0 bases, the J end by 3 bases, with 7 bases between. Germline V gene sequence: CDR1 SGHRS, CDR2 YFSETQ. The CDR3 extends over 14 amino acids. The CDR3 region is CASSLGQSNQPQHF. CDR3 bases: TGCGCCAGCAGCTTGGGACAGTCCAATCAGCCCCAGCATTTT.

The sample holds one count of this clone. This chain connects TRBV6-2 or TRBV6-3 to TRBJ1-2; D is possibly TRBD1 (6 bases). Trimming cost V 5 bases and J 3 bases, with 19 bases left between them. The V gene's germline CDR1 is MNHEY and CDR2 SVGEGT. CDR3 size: 16 residues. CDR3 nucleotide sequence: TGTGCCAGCAGTCCCCCGCCGGGGGCGGGGGACTATGGCTACACCTTC. Translated, it gives CASSPPPGAGDYGYTF.

The V call is TRBV4-1, the J call TRBJ1-6, with D possibly being TRBD1 (5 bases). The germline CDR1 and CDR2 sequences are MGHRA and YSYEKL. V gave up 2 bases and J gave up 15 bases, with 17 bases separating them. The CDR3 covers 14 residues. The CDR3 DNA is TGCGCCAGCAGCCAACTCCCACGGGGGAATCACCTCCACTTT. As protein: CASSQLPRGNHLHF.

This chain links TRBV5-1 with TRBJ2-2; TRBD1 matches 7 bases. CDR3 length: 15 amino acids. Germline loops: CDR1 SGHRS, CDR2 YFSETQ. Losses at the gene ends were 7 bases for V and 5 bases for J; bases not matched to a gene: 11. The CDR3 bases are TGCGCCAGCTCAGGGACAGTGGGGCAGACCGGGGAGCTGTTTTTT. This gives the protein CASSGTVGQTGELFF.

The V and J genes are TRBV6-1 and TRBJ2-7, with a weak D call TRBD2 (6 bases). Germline CDR1 reads MNHNS; CDR2 reads SASEGT. Trimming took off 4 bases at V and 0 bases at J, with 19 bases between the two ends. CDR3 length: 17 residues. The CDR3: CASSGDVRRGVSYEQYF. In DNA form, the CDR3 reads TGTGCCAGCAGTGGAGATGTACGGCGGGGTGTCTCCTACGAGCAGTACTTC.

This clone was detected only once. V usage is TRBV5-6 and J usage is TRBJ2-5, with 7 positions matching TRBD2. The J segment lost 4 bases and the V segment lost 0 bases, leaving 15 bases of the junction unmatched. Germline lookup yields CDR1 SGHDT and CDR2 YYEEEE. CDR3 size: 18 residues. CDR3 coding DNA: TGTGCCAGCAGCTTGGCCCTAGCGGTCTCAAAGGTGGGAGAGACCCAGTACTTC. Its protein is CASSLALAVSKVGETQYF.

This chain uses TRBV25-1 with TRBJ2-1, with 8 bases fitting TRBD2. Germline V gene data show CDR1 as MGHDK and CDR2 as SYGVNS. V gave up 2 bases and J gave up 11 bases; unmatched junction bases: 11. CDR3 size: 15 residues. The CDR3 DNA reads as TGTGCCAGCAGTGAAGTTGTGGTAGCGGGGCCCAAGCAGTTCTTC. It specifies CASSEVVVAGPKQFF.

The V and J genes are TRBV2 and TRBJ2-2, with 7 bases aligning to TRBD1. The trim removed 8 bases at V and 7 bases at J, leaving 13 bases unmatched. Germline assignment: CDR1 SNHLY and CDR2 FYNNEI. The CDR3 runs to 15 residues. CDR3 coding DNA: TGTGCCAGCTCCTGGGCTACAGGGGAGCACGGGGAGCTGTTTTTT. Residues: CASSWATGEHGELFF.

The genes are TRBV20-1 and TRBJ1-5, with 10 bases that match TRBD1. This CDR3 region has 15 residues. Germline loops: CDR1 DFQATT, CDR2 SNEGSKA (reference sequence). V shed 3 bases and J 6 bases; nucleotides not matched to a gene: 8. CDR3 nucleotide sequence: TGCAGTGCTAGTCCCGGGACAGGGGCTGGTCAGCCCCAGCATTTT. This translates into CSASPGTGAGQPQHF.

The chain carries TRBV9 and TRBJ2-1; TRBD1 aligns across 8 bases. The CDR3 totals 13 residues. Trimming removed 2 bases from V and 8 bases from J; junction bases left unmatched: 3. From germline, CDR1 is SGDLS and CDR2 YYNGEE. The CDR3 here is CASSVTGVDEQFF. CDR3 nucleotides: TGTGCCAGCAGCGTGACAGGGGTCGATGAGCAGTTCTTC.

The count of this clone is one. The chain uses TRBV18 and TRBJ2-1; D may be TRBD2 (5 bases). Germline V gives CDR1 KGHSH, CDR2 LQKENI. The CDR3 consists of 16 residues. The germline V and J ends were trimmed by 2 bases and 0 bases, with 11 bases remaining between them. The chain's CDR3 is CASSPEGTSSYNEQFF. Written as DNA, the CDR3 is TGTGCCAGCTCACCAGAGGGAACCAGCTCCTACAATGAGCAGTTCTTC.

V gene TRBV10-3 combines with J gene TRBJ1-1; D not certain. Trimming cost V 3 bases and J 1 base, with 15 bases left between them. This CDR3 is 16 amino acids long. The germline V gene has CDR1 ENHRY and CDR2 SYGVKD. CDR3 nucleotides: TGTGCCATCAGTGATGGGAGCCAACCTGGGAACACTGAAGCTTTCTTT. Translation: CAISDGSQPGNTEAFF.

The CDR3: CASSLGQGLGEQFF. The CDR3 nucleotides read TGTGCCAGCAGCTTGGGACAGGGGTTGGGTGAGCAGTTCTTC. The rearrangement joins TRBV5-5 to TRBJ2-1; 8 bases map to TRBD1. Trimming cost V 0 bases and J 9 bases; bases outside gene matches: 5. The CDR3 totals 14 residues. Germline V gives CDR1 SGHKS, CDR2 YYEKEE (reference sequence).

This chain uses TRBV5-1 with TRBJ2-7, with D perhaps matching TRBD1 (6 bases). Germline CDR1 reads SGHRS; CDR2 reads YFSETQ. V was cut by 0 bases and J by 1 base, with 11 bases left in between. The CDR3 has 15 residues. DNA for the CDR3: TGCGCCAGCAGCTTGGGGCCAGGGGAGTCCTACGAGCAGTACTTC. Its protein is CASSLGPGESYEQYF.

The gene calls are TRBV27 and TRBJ2-1, with 8 bases that match TRBD2. Germline CDR1 reads MNHEY; CDR2 reads SMNVEV (reference sequence). The CDR3 is made up of 16 amino acids. The V and J ends lost 3 bases and 5 bases, in that order; junction bases with no gene match: 9. Here the CDR3 reads CASSFLPGTRDNEQFF. In DNA form, the CDR3 reads TGTGCCAGCAGTTTCTTACCCGGGACTAGGGACAATGAGCAGTTCTTC.

This clone was observed a handful of times. The chain recombines TRBV3-1 (or the pseudogene TRBV3-2) with TRBJ1-6; 8 nucleotides match TRBD1. Germline CDR1 reads LGHDT; CDR2 reads YNNKEL (reference sequence). After removal of 3 bases from V and 4 bases from J, the junction contained 5 bases not matched to a gene. The CDR3 covers 16 residues. The CDR3 region has the DNA TGTGCCAGCAGCCATATTCAGGGGGCTTATAATTCACCCCTCCACTTT. It specifies CASSHIQGAYNSPLHF.

The chain links TRBV7-9 to TRBJ2-5; 7 bases align to TRBD2. The CDR3 has 16 residues. Germline V gene lookup returns CDR1 SEHNR and CDR2 FQNEAQ (reference sequence). Trimming removed 1 base from V and 7 bases from J; junction bases left unmatched: 12. CDR3 loop: CASSLEAGDPPGTQYF. The CDR3 DNA is TGTGCCAGCAGCTTAGAGGCGGGGGACCCCCCAGGGACCCAGTACTTC.

This clone was counted a few times. This chain joins TRBV19 and TRBJ2-5; 7 bases align to TRBD1. CDR1 is LNHDA and CDR2 is SQIVND in the germline V gene (reference sequence). V shed 1 base, J shed 1 base, and the junction held 3 bases outside the gene matches. The CDR3 totals 15 residues. The CDR3 bases are TGTGCCAGTAGTATAGCCGGGACAGCCCAAGAGACCCAGTACTTC. Its translation is CASSIAGTAQETQYF. Full variable domain (outside the CDR3, taken from reference TRBV19 and TRBJ2-5): DGGITQSPKYLFRKEGQNVTLSCEQNLNHDAMYWYRQDPGQGLRLIYYSQIVNDFQKGDIAEGYSVSREKKESFPLTVTSAQKNPTAFYLCASSIAGTAQETQYFGPGTRLLVL.

The chain has TRBV6-4 and TRBJ2-3; 8 bases align to TRBD2. Losses at the gene ends were 6 bases for V and 4 bases for J; bases not matched to a gene: 12. The CDR3 consists of 16 residues. In germline, CDR1 is MRHNA, CDR2 SNTAGT. The CDR3 nucleotides read TGTGCCAGCAGCCCTGGGCCCGGGGGGGCAGCAGATACGCAGTATTTT. Translated, it gives CASSPGPGGAADTQYF.

This clone was recorded only once. This sequence joins TRBV5-1 and TRBJ2-4, with TRBD2 matching over 7 bases. CDR3 size: 16 residues. CDR1 is SGHRS and CDR2 is YFSETQ in the germline V gene. V dropped 0 bases and J dropped 3; count of bases not matched to a gene: 6. The CDR3, as DNA: TGCGCCAGCAGCTTGGGCCTGAGGACTAGCAAAAACATTCAGTACTTC. Protein sequence: CASSLGLRTSKNIQYF.

A few counts support this clone. CDR3 loop: CASSDGGVRGYTF. CDR3 bases: TGTGCCAGCAGCGATGGGGGGGTGCGTGGCTACACCTTC. V gene TRBV14 combines with J gene TRBJ1-2; D is possibly TRBD1 (5 bases). V gave up 5 bases and J gave up 7 bases, with 14 bases separating them. CDR1 and CDR2 (germline): SGHDN, FVKESK. The CDR3 runs to 13 residues.

This clone was detected once. The chain employs TRBV27 and TRBJ2-7, with 8 bases matching TRBD2. After removal of 4 bases from V and 0 bases from J, the junction contained 8 bases not matched to a gene. The length of the CDR3 is 16 residues. Germline CDR1 reads MNHEY; CDR2 reads SMNVEV (reference sequence). The chain's CDR3 is CASSYRSGTSSYEQYF. The CDR3 DNA sequence: TGTGCCAGCAGTTACCGTAGCGGGACAAGCTCCTACGAGCAGTACTTC.

This clone was found once. The chain recombines TRBV4-3 with TRBJ2-1; 14 positions match TRBD2. This CDR3 spans 16 amino acids. CDR1 is LGHNA and CDR2 is YSLEER in the germline V gene. Germline trimming cut 0 bases from V and 9 bases from J; bases unmatched to any gene: 4. CDR3 nucleotide sequence: TGCGCCAGCAGCCAAGATATGGGGACTAGCGGGGGTGAGCAGTTCTTC. It yields the protein CASSQDMGTSGGEQFF.

The gene calls are TRBV5-1 and TRBJ2-1; 12 positions match TRBD1. CDR1 is SGHRS and CDR2 is YFSETQ in the germline V gene. The CDR3 covers 14 residues. The trim removed 4 bases at V and 9 bases at J, leaving 5 bases unmatched. The CDR3 DNA is TGCGCCAGCAGCAGCGGGACAGGGGGCAGTGAGCAGTTCTTC. Residues: CASSSGTGGSEQFF.

This clone was observed many times. The sample holds other DNA sequences that translate to the same CDR3. The rearrangement joins TRBV27 to TRBJ1-1; 8 bases line up with TRBD1. Trimming took 6 bases from V and 4 from J; bases not matched to a gene: 4. Germline CDR1 MNHEY, CDR2 SMNVEV (reference sequence). This CDR3 is built from 13 residues. The CDR3, as DNA: TGTGCCAGCAGCCTACAGGGGGGCACTGAAGCTTTCTTT. It is translated as CASSLQGGTEAFF.

This chain links TRBV10-2 with TRBJ1-1; 11 bases line up with TRBD1. Per germline, CDR1 WSHSY and CDR2 SAAADI. This CDR3 is 17 amino acids long. The J segment lost 0 bases and the V segment lost 7 bases, leaving 10 bases of the junction unmatched. The CDR3 reads CASNGQGALIMNTEAFF. The CDR3 DNA reads as TGCGCCAGCAACGGACAGGGGGCACTTATTATGAACACTGAAGCTTTCTTT.

In this sample, this clone turned up a few times. The rearrangement joins TRBV5-6 to TRBJ1-6; 7 bases agree with TRBD1. CDR3 length equals 15 residues. The V and J ends lost 0 bases and 9 bases, in that order; junction bases with no gene match: 6. Germline V gene data show CDR1 as SGHDT and CDR2 as YYEEEE. Here the CDR3 reads CASSLEHRGGSPLHF. The CDR3, as DNA: TGTGCCAGCAGCTTGGAACACAGGGGAGGTTCACCCCTCCACTTT.